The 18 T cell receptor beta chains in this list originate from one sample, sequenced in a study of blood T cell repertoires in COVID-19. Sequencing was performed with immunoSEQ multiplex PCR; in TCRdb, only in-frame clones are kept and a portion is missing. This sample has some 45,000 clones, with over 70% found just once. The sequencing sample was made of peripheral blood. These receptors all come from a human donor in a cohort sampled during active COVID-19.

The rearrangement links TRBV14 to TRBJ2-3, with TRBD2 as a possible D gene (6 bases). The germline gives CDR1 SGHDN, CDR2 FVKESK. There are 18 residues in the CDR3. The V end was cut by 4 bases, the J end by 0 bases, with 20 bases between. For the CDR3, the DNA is TGTGCCAGCAGCCCAGAAACGGGACTTAGGTCTAGCACAGATACGCAGTATTTT. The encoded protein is CASSPETGLRSSTDTQYF.

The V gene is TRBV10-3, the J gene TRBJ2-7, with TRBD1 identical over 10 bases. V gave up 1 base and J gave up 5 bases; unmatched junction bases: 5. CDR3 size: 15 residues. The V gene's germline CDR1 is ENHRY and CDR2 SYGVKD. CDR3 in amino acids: CAISEWGQGSDEQYF. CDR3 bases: TGTGCCATCAGTGAGTGGGGACAGGGGAGCGACGAGCAGTACTTC.

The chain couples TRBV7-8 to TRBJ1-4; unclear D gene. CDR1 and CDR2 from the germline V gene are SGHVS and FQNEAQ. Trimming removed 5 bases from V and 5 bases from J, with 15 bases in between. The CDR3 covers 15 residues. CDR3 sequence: CASSTRGGWNEKLFF. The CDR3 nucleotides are TGTGCCAGCAGCACCCGAGGAGGGTGGAATGAAAAACTGTTTTTT.

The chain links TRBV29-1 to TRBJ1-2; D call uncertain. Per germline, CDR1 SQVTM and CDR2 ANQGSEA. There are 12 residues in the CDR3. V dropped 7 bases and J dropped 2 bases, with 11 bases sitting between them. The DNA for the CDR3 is TGCAGCGCTGAGGGCGTCAACTATGGCTACACCTTC. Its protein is CSAEGVNYGYTF.

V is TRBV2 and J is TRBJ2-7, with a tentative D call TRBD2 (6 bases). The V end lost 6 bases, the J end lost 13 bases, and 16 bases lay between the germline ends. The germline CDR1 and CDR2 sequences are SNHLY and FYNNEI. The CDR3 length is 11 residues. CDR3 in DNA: TGTGCCAGCAGGGAGGGGACCGTTGGATACTTC. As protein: CASREGTVGYF.

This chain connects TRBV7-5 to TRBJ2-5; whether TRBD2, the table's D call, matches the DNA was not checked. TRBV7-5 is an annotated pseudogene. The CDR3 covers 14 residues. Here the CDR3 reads CARSLTGGIETQYF. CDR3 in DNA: TGTGCCAGAAGCTTAACGGGGGGTATTGAGACCCAGTACTTC.

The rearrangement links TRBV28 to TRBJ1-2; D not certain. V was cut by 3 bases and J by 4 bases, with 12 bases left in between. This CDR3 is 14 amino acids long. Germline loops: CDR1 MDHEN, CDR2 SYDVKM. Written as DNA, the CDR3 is TGTGCCAGCAGTTTCCCCCCGGCGGGCTATGGCTACACCTTC. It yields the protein CASSFPPAGYGYTF.

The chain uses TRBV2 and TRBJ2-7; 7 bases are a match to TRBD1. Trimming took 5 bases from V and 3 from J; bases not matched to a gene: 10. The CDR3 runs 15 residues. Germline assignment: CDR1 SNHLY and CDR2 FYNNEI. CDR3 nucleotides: TGTGCCAGCAGTCCATGGCAGGGGGACCTCTACGAGCAGTACTTC. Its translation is CASSPWQGDLYEQYF.

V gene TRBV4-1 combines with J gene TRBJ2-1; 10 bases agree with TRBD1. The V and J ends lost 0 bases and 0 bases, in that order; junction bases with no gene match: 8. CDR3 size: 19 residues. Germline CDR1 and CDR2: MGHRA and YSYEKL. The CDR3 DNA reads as TGCGCCAGCAGCCAAGAATTCGGGACAGGGGAGAGCTCCTACAATGAGCAGTTCTTC. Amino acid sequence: CASSQEFGTGESSYNEQFF.

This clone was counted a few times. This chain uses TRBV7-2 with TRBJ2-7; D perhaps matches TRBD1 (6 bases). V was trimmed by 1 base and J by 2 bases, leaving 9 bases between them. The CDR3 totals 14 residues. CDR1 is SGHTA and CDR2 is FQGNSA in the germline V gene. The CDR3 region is CASSLVWDTYEQYF. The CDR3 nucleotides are TGTGCCAGCAGCTTAGTGTGGGACACCTACGAGCAGTACTTC.

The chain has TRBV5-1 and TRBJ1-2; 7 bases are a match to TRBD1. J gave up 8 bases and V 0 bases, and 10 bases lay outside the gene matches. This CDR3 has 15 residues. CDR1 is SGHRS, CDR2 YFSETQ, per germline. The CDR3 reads CASSLAGQDLSGYTF. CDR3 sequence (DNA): TGCGCCAGCAGCTTGGCCGGACAGGATTTGTCCGGCTACACCTTC.

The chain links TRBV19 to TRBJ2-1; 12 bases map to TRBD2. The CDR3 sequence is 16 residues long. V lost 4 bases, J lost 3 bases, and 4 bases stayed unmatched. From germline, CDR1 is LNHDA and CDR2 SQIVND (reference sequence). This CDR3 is CASSRTSGEYYNEQFF. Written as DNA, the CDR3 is TGTGCCAGTAGTAGGACTAGCGGGGAATACTACAATGAGCAGTTCTTC.

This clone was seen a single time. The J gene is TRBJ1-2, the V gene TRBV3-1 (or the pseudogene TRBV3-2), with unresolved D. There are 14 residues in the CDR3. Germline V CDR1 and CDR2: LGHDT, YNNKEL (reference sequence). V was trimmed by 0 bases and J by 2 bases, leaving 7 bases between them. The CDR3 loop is CASSQEPENYGYTF. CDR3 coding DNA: TGTGCCAGCAGCCAAGAGCCAGAAAACTATGGCTACACCTTC.

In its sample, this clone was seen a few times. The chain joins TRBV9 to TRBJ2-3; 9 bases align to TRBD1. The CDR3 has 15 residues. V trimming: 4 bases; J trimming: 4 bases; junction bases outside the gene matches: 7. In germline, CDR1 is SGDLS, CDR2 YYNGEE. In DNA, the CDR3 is TGTGCCAGCAGCATTCGAACAGGGGGCCCAGATACGCAGTATTTT. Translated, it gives CASSIRTGGPDTQYF. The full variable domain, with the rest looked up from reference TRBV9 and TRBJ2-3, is DSGVTQTPKHLITATGQRVTLRCSPRSGDLSVYWYQQSLDQGLQFLIQYYNGEERAKGNILERFSAQQFPDLHSELNLSSLELGDSALYFCASSIRTGGPDTQYFGPGTRLTVL.

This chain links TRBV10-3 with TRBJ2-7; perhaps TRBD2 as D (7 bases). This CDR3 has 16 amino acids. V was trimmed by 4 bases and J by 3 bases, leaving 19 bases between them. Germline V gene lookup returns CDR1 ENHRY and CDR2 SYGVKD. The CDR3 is CAISGGGALGNYEQYF. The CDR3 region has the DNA TGTGCCATCAGTGGCGGGGGCGCATTGGGGAACTACGAGCAGTACTTC.

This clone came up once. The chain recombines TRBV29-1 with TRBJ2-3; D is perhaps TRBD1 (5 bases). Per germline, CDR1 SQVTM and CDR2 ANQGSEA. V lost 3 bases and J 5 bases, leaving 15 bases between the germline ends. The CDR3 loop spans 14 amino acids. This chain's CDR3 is CSVEGQGSGDTQYF. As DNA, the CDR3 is TGCAGCGTTGAGGGCCAGGGTTCTGGAGATACGCAGTATTTT.

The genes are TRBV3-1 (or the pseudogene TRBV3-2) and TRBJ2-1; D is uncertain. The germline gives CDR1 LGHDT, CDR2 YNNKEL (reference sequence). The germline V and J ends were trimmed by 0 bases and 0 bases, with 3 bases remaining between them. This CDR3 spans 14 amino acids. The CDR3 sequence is CASSQDISYNEQFF. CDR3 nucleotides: TGTGCCAGCAGCCAAGACATCTCCTACAATGAGCAGTTCTTC.

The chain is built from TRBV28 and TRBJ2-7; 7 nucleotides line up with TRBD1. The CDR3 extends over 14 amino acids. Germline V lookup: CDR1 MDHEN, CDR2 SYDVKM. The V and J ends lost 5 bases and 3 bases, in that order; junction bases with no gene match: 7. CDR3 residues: CASSAVQGFYEQYF. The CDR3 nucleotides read TGTGCCAGCAGTGCTGTACAGGGGTTCTACGAGCAGTACTTC.